The source of this T cell receptor beta chain is a study of T cells in Graves' hyperthyroidism and ophthalmopathy. A few counts support this clonotype. The V and J ends lost 6 bases and 7 bases, in that order; junction bases with no gene match: 12. Germline V gives CDR1 MGHDK, CDR2 SYGVNS. The CDR3 loop spans 16 amino acids. The investigators amplified TCR beta CDR3 regions from RNA transcripts. HTBI primers were used for first-round RT-PCR of the TCR CDR3. In TCRdb, the multiplex PCR reads were re-called with MiXCR into one record per CDR3 protein. The table lists approximately 870,000 distinct CDR3 sequences, 38% of them singletons.

Sequences were obtained from blood. The V gene is TRBV25-1, the J gene TRBJ1-2; 12 bases agree with TRBD1. The TCR sequence derives from a man aged 18 to 30 with Graves' hyperthyroidism. The CDR3 region is CASSVDGGQGAVGYTF. For the CDR3, the DNA is TGTGCCAGCAGCGTTGATGGGGGACAGGGGGCTGTTGGCTACACCTTC.